The clone carrying this T cell receptor beta chain came up once. Its antigen remains unidentified. These data are taken from a study of CD8 T cells in Susac syndrome. Study findings and constraints: An acknowledgment was made by the study that its TCR sequencing and HLA analysis involved relatively few individuals.

CD8+ and CD4+ T cells taken from blood had their TCR beta sequenced. Treatment-naive patients with stable or active relapsing-remitting disease served as multiple sclerosis controls. Random-hexamer reverse transcription was applied to about 0.5 to 1 ug RNA. Amplification of TCR beta CDR3 by immunoSEQ multiplex PCR spanned 54 Vbeta and 13 Jbeta. TCRdb reanalysed the immunoSEQ multiplex PCR reads using MiXCR and keeps one entry per CDR3 protein. There are over 150,000 distinct CDR3 sequences in the sample; about 95% occur only once, and roughly 0.088% lies in the top ten. The germline CDR1 and CDR2 sequences are SQVTM and ANQGSEA. The V and J ends lost 6 bases and 7 bases respectively, with 12 bases between them. This CDR3 is 11 amino acids long.

The sequencing input was CD4+ T cells from PBMCs. The rearrangement links TRBV29-1 to TRBJ1-1, with no clear D. This clonotype was sampled from a human donor with multiple sclerosis. The CDR3 region is CSVKGDNEAFF. The CDR3 coding sequence is TGCAGCGTCAAAGGTGATAATGAAGCTTTCTTT.